This T cell receptor (beta chain) was obtained from a study of CD8+CD57+ T cells in acquired aplastic anemia. Study-wide background: DNA from sorted CD4+ and CD8+ cells averaged roughly 3.2 ug.

All patients picked for sequencing had shown, by flow cytometry, an expansion of CD8+CD57+ cells. All participating patients were living with severe acquired aplastic anemia. Genomic DNA was employed as the template in profiling TCR beta VDJ and CDR3. MiXCR, run by TCRdb on the reads, gives a single entry per CDR3 protein. This sample carries roughly 160,000 distinct CDR3 sequences, around 50% of them seen once, and the ten largest clones take about 2.8%. Whole-study results and caveats: Patients and controls shared 25 to 35 CD8+ CDR3 sequences, highly expressed in patients. Patients and healthy controls showed no significant CD8+ Simpson's diversity difference.

Comment on this clonotype: The target antigen is unknown. A read error may account for a junction end that differs from germline.

The CDR3 spans 13 residues. The germline gives CDR1 SGHVS, CDR2 FQNEAQ. Sequencing was performed on sorted CD4+, CD8+, or CD8+CD57+ T cells (not recorded which) from PBMCs. This receptor was identified in a human donor with aplastic anemia. The rearrangement joins TRBV7-8 to TRBJ1-1, with D possibly TRBD1 on 6 matching bases. Here the CDR3 DNA reads TGTGCCAGCGCCCGGCAGGGGAACGCTGAAGCTTTCTTT. Translating it yields CASARQGNAEAFF.